This T cell receptor (beta chain) was identified during a study of T cell repertoires in cytomegalovirus infection. Study-wide context: TCR beta signatures that were public indicated CMV infection and matching HLA type.

TCRdb fed the reads into MiXCR, producing one record per CDR3 protein. The table shows around 770,000 distinct CDR3 sequences, with under 35% occurring only once. This clonotype has only a few counts. Its antigen is currently unknown. Study results and limitations: Carriage of CMV together with the relevant HLA was identifiable through cumulative public TCR beta family frequency. In two of eight donors, the top clonotype was HLA-C-restricted CMV-specific.

The clonotype originates from a human donor in good health (CMV status not recorded). Some clones in this sample may be carry-over from other donors' samples. This material consisted of cultured CD8+ T cells from PBMCs, taken from culture after CMV antigen stimulation.

For the CDR3, the DNA is TGTGCCAGCACCATGAGGGGGAGCACAGATACGCAGTATTTT. It encodes CASTMRGSTDTQYF. The chain couples TRBV7-8 to TRBJ2-3; D is perhaps TRBD1 (6 bases). CDR3 length: 14 amino acids. The V gene lost 7 bases and the J gene lost 0 bases, with 11 bases spanning the gap. The germline gives CDR1 SGHVS, CDR2 FQNEAQ.